This is a list of T cell receptor beta chains from one sample in a study of glioma-infiltrating T cells after dendritic cell vaccination. Sequencing used immunoSEQ multiplex PCR; TCRdb keeps in-frame clones, though not all of them. The data show 100,000 or so clones, roughly 89% seen once. The material was blood, obtained after dendritic cell vaccination. The receptor set was obtained from a human donor with glioblastoma. Both conserved end residues are part of each CDR3. Fields, in order: D gene, V gene, CDR3 length, clone size, J gene, CDR3 DNA, CDR3 protein. A D gene is named only where the DNA matches it firmly. Where a row states a size, it is once, few, many or the class of an expanded clone; other rows omit it.

TRBD1,TRBV2,15,once,TRBJ1-5,TGTGCCAGCTTGGACAGGCCCTATAGCAATCAGCCCCAGCATTTT,CASLDRPYSNQPQHF
.,TRBV23-1,14,.,TRBJ2-5,TGCGCCAGCAGTCAATCGCCCAGTTCGGAGACCCAGTACTTC,CASSQSPSSETQYF
.,TRBV18,12,.,TRBJ2-7,TGTGCCAGCTCACCCAGCGACTACGAGCAGTACTTC,CASSPSDYEQYF
.,TRBV5-1,16,.,TRBJ1-1,TGCGCCAGCAGCTTGAGCGACTTCACCATGAACACTGAAGCTTTCTTT,CASSLSDFTMNTEAFF
.,TRBV6-1,14,.,TRBJ1-4,TGTGCCAGCAGTGAAGACAGGATGAGAGAAAAACTGTTTTTT,CASSEDRMREKLFF
TRBD1,TRBV11-2,16,.,TRBJ2-2,TGTGCCAGCAGCTCCTCTGGCAGGGGGATCGGCGGGGAGCTGTTTTTT,CASSSSGRGIGGELFF
.,TRBV7-6,15,.,TRBJ2-3,TGTGCCAGCAGCTTAGTCGCGGGGAGCACAGATACGCAGTATTTT,CASSLVAGSTDTQYF
TRBD1,TRBV30,14,.,TRBJ2-5,TGTGCCTGGAGTGAGCCGGGACAGCAAGAGACCCAGTACTTC,CAWSEPGQQETQYF
TRBD2,TRBV5-4,16,.,TRBJ2-5,TGTGCCAGCAGCCCCGGCGGGCTTAGCGGGGCGGAGACCCAGTACTTC,CASSPGGLSGAETQYF
.,TRBV7-2,14,.,TRBJ2-7,TGTGCCAGCAGCTTAGCTCCTGGGCCCTACGAGCAGTACTTC,CASSLAPGPYEQYF
.,TRBV5-6,13,.,TRBJ2-7,TGTGCCAGCAGCGCGATCCAGGGCTACGAGCAGTACTTC,CASSAIQGYEQYF
TRBD2,TRBV27,18,.,TRBJ2-5,TGTGCCAGCAGTCTTGGGGGTCGCCGGGTGGGAGGGACAGAGACCCAGTACTTC,CASSLGGRRVGGTETQYF
TRBD2,TRBV27,15,.,TRBJ2-5,TGTGCCAGCAGTTCCCAACTAGCGGGAGATGAGACCCAGTACTTC,CASSSQLAGDETQYF
.,TRBV19,12,.,TRBJ1-4,TGTGCCAGTAGTATGGTACGGGAAAAACTGTTTTTT,CASSMVREKLFF
.,TRBV11-1,15,.,TRBJ1-3,TGTGCCAGCAGCTTAACAGACTACTCTGGAAACACCATATATTTT,CASSLTDYSGNTIYF
TRBD1,TRBV29-1,14,.,TRBJ2-5,TGCAGCGTTGTCCTTAACACAGGGGGCTGGGCCCAGTACTTC,CSVVLNTGGWAQYF
.,TRBV19,13,.,TRBJ1-2,TGTGCCAGTAGTAGGACACGGAGCTATGGCTACACCTTC,CASSRTRSYGYTF
.,TRBV2,14,.,TRBJ2-7,TGTGCCAGCACCCCGGGATCCTCTCGAGGCGAGCAGTACTTC,CASTPGSSRGEQYF
.,TRBV30,14,.,TRBJ2-7,TGTGCCTGGAGTGTGGGGGGGGCTGGCGACGAGCAGTACTTC,CAWSVGGAGDEQYF
TRBD2,TRBV2,15,once,TRBJ2-5,TGTGCCAGCATTCGACTAGCGGGAAGAATAGAGACCCAGTACTTC,CASIRLAGRIETQYF
TRBD1,TRBV27,17,.,TRBJ2-6,TGTGCCAGCAGTCCGCTCCAGGGGGCCTCAGGGGCCAACGTCCTGACTTTC,CASSPLQGASGANVLTF
TRBD1,TRBV5-6,15,.,TRBJ1-1,TGTGCCAGCAGCTGGGGACAGTTGATGAACACTGAAGCTTTCTTT,CASSWGQLMNTEAFF
.,TRBV19,15,.,TRBJ1-3,TGTGCCAGTAAAAGGAGCGGCCGTTTAGAAAACACCATATATTTT,CASKRSGRLENTIYF
.,TRBV4-1,15,.,TRBJ1-5,TGCGCCAGCAGCCAAGAGCAACAGGACAATCAGCCCCAGCATTTT,CASSQEQQDNQPQHF
.,TRBV5-1,15,.,TRBJ1-4,TGCGCCAGCAGCTTGGGTCCAGAAGTAAATGAAAAACTGTTTTTT,CASSLGPEVNEKLFF
.,TRBV4-2,20,.,TRBJ1-4,TGTGCCAGCAGCCAAGATCGGTACCACTGGGGCAGGAACGTCGGTGAAAAACTGTTTTTT,CASSQDRYHWGRNVGEKLFF
TRBD1,TRBV5-1,12,.,TRBJ1-6,TGCGCCAGCGGGACAGGGGATTCACCCCTCCACTTT,CASGTGDSPLHF